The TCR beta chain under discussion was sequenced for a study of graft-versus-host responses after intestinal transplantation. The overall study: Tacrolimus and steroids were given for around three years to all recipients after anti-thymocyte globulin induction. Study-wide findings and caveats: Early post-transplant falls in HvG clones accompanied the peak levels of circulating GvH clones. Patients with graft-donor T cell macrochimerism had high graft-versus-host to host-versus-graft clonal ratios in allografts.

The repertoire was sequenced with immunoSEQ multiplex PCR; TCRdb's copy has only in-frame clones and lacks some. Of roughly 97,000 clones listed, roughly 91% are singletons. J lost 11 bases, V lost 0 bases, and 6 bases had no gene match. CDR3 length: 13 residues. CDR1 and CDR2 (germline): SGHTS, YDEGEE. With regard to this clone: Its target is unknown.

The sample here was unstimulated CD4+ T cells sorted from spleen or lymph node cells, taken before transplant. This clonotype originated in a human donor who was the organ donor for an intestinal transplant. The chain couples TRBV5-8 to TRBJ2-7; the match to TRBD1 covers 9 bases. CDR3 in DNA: TGTGCCAGCAGCTTGGATTCAGGGGACAGGGAGTACTTC. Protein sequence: CASSLDSGDREYF.